Listed below are T cell receptor beta chains from one sample, sequenced in a study of regulatory T cells in long-lasting Graves disease. MiXCR, run by TCRdb on the multiplex PCR reads, gives a single entry per CDR3 protein. The sample includes over 300,000 distinct CDR3 sequences, around 15% of them seen just once. The sample consisted of peripheral blood mononuclear cells (PBMCs), taken at new diagnosis, from a patient treated with antithyroid drugs. The receptor set was obtained from a female donor with Graves disease. Each CDR3 is given with its conserved first and last residue. D genes are given only for firm matches. Size is stated for part of the rows, as once, few or many counts, or as a class when the clone is expanded.

-,TRBV4-1,-,TRBJ1-1,CASSQDLGQGGGRNTEAFF,TGCGCCAGCAGCCAAGATCTAGGGCAGGGAGGGGGTAGAAACACTGAAGCTTTCTTT
many,TRBV7-9,-,TRBJ1-4,CASSSTGLTNEKLFF,TGTGCCAGCAGCTCAACAGGGTTGACTAATGAAAAACTGTTTTTT
-,TRBV5-4,TRBD1,TRBJ2-1,CASSLAETGGTEQFF,TGTGCCAGCAGCTTGGCCGAGACAGGGGGCACTGAGCAGTTCTTC
-,TRBV30,-,TRBJ1-1,CAWNRLPNTEAFF,TGTGCCTGGAACAGACTCCCGAACACTGAAGCTTTCTTT
many,TRBV27,TRBD1,TRBJ2-3,CASSIQGASTDTQYF,TGTGCCAGCAGTATACAGGGGGCGAGCACAGATACGCAGTATTTT
many,TRBV4-2,-,TRBJ1-1,CASSQAPGWDTEAFF,TGTGCCAGCAGCCAAGCACCGGGTTGGGACACTGAAGCTTTCTTT
many,TRBV12-3/TRBV12-4,TRBD2,TRBJ2-1,CASSSERGEQFF,TGTGCCAGCAGCTCCGAGCGGGGCGAGCAGTTCTTC
many,TRBV6-1,-,TRBJ1-2,CASSQDSLGGYTF,TGTGCCAGCAGCCAGGACAGTTTGGGAGGCTACACCTTC
many,TRBV6-2/TRBV6-3,-,TRBJ1-1,CASSYKRGIAFF,TGTGCCAGCAGTTACAAAAGGGGGATCGCTTTCTTT
-,TRBV7-8,TRBD1,TRBJ1-1,CASSGRDRGGTEAFF,TGTGCCAGCAGCGGCCGGGACAGGGGTGGCACTGAAGCTTTCTTT
many,TRBV7-2,TRBD1,TRBJ2-7,CASSASGTGGREQYF,TGTGCCAGCAGCGCATCCGGGACAGGGGGCCGGGAGCAGTACTTC